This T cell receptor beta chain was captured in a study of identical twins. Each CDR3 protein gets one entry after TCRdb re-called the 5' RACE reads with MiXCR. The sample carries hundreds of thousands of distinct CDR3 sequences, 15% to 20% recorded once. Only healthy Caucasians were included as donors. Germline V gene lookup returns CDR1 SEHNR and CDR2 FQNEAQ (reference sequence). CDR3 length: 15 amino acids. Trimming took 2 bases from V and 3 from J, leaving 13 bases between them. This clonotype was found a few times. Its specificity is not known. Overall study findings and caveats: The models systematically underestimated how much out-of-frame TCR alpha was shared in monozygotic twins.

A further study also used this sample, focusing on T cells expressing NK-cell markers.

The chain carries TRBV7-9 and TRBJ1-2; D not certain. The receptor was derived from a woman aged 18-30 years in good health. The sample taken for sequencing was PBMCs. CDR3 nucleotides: TGTGCCAGCAGCTTACATCATCAGAGCTACTATGGCTACACCTTC. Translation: CASSLHHQSYYGYTF.